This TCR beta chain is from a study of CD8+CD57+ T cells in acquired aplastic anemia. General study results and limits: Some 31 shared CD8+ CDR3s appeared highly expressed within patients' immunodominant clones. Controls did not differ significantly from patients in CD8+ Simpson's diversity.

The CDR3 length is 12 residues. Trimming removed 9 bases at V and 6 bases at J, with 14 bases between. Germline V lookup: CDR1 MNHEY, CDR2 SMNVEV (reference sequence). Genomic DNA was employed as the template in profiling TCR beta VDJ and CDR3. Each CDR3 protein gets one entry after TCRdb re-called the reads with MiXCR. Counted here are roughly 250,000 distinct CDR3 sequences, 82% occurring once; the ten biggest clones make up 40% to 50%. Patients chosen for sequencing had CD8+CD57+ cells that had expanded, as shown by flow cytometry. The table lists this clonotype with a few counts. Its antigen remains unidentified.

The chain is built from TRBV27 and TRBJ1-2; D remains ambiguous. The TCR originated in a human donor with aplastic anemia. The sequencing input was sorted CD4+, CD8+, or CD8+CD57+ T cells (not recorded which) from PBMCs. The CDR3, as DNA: TGTGCCAGTAGCGGGATGGGCAATGGCTACACCTTC. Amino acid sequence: CASSGMGNGYTF.